This T cell receptor beta chain is drawn from a study of cytomegalovirus exposure and HLA in healthy donors. With 60 Vbeta and 13 Jbeta primers, the PCR was carried out. Data came from immunoSEQ multiplex PCR; TCRdb stores just in-frame clones and leaves some out. Of 120,000 or so clones listed, over 70% are singletons. Sequenced: PBMCs. This TCR came from a young man in good health and CMV-seropositive.

CDR3 loop: CASSQLLTSGRVGNEQFF. DNA of the CDR3: TGCGCCAGCAGCCAATTACTGACTAGCGGGAGGGTGGGAAATGAGCAGTTCTTC. The gene calls are TRBV4-3 and TRBJ2-1; the match to TRBD2 covers 14 bases. CDR3 length: 18 residues. Unmatched junction bases numbered 10, after V lost 2 bases and J lost 7 bases. The V gene's germline CDR1 is LGHNA and CDR2 YSLEER.